The 21 T cell receptor beta chains listed next were all sequenced from one sample in a study of control samples from healthy donors and cancer patients. Method: immunoSEQ multiplex PCR; TCRdb's copy keeps in-frame clones and lacks some. The table shows about 130,000 clones, with 85% to 95% occurring only once. Material: PBMCs. Source of these receptors: a man older than 75 with head and neck cancer.

V usage is TRBV20-1 and J usage is TRBJ1-4, with D uncertain. The CDR3 length is 13 residues. V lost 3 bases, J lost 6 bases, and 11 bases lay in between. Germline lookup yields CDR1 DFQATT and CDR2 SNEGSKA (reference sequence). The CDR3 reads CSASSPWDEKLFF. The CDR3 nucleotides are TGCAGTGCTAGTAGTCCATGGGATGAAAAACTGTTTTTT.

CDR3 in amino acids: CAWSPGDFPGGETQYF. CDR3 coding DNA: TGTGCCTGGAGCCCGGGGGACTTCCCGGGTGGAGAGACCCAGTACTTC. J is TRBJ2-5 and V is TRBV30; TRBD2 is a possible D gene (6 bases). The germline V gene has CDR1 GTSNPN and CDR2 SVGIG (reference sequence). Trimming took 3 bases from V and 4 from J, leaving 21 bases between them. This CDR3 has 16 amino acids.

The rearrangement links TRBV6-6 to TRBJ1-6, with unresolved D. The CDR3 loop spans 11 amino acids. Looked up from germline, CDR1 is MNHNY and CDR2 is SVGAGI (reference sequence). Trimming shortened V by 7 bases and J by 12 bases, and 10 bases separated the two germline ends. CDR3: CASILEGPLHF. CDR3 nucleotide sequence: TGTGCCAGCATCTTAGAGGGACCCCTCCACTTT.

The chain employs TRBV20-1 and TRBJ2-1; no reliable D call. V was cut by 5 bases and J by 4 bases, with 12 bases left in between. The CDR3 totals 13 residues. The V gene's germline CDR1 is DFQATT and CDR2 SNEGSKA (reference sequence). The CDR3 nucleotides read TGCAGTGCTGGTGACCTATATTACAATGAGCAGTTCTTC. This sequence encodes CSAGDLYYNEQFF.

This clone has more than one count but fewer than ten. Other DNA sequences of this sample code for an identical CDR3. This chain uses TRBV5-4 with TRBJ1-2; no firm D call. V was clipped by 0 bases and J by 2 bases, with 5 bases between them. The CDR3 consists of 13 residues. Germline CDR1 and CDR2: SGHNT and YYREEE (reference sequence). The CDR3 bases are TGTGCCAGCAGCTTGGCCGGAAACTATGGCTACACCTTC. It yields the protein CASSLAGNYGYTF.

This chain uses TRBV12-3 or TRBV12-4 with TRBJ1-2; D is uncertain. CDR3 length: 13 residues. The ends were cut back, 5 bases at V and 4 bases at J, with 11 bases in the middle. The CDR3 bases are TGTGCCAGCAGTCGGTCTCGGAGCTATGGCTACACCTTC. Its translation: CASSRSRSYGYTF.

This rearrangement joins TRBV3-1 (or the pseudogene TRBV3-2) to TRBJ2-1; the match to TRBD2 covers 10 bases. V lost 3 bases to trimming and J lost 7 bases; unmatched junction nucleotides: 12. Germline assignment: CDR1 LGHDT and CDR2 YNNKEL (reference sequence). The CDR3 extends over 17 amino acids. The CDR3 is CASSQVKRGLAENEQFF. CDR3 DNA: TGTGCCAGCAGCCAGGTAAAGCGCGGACTAGCGGAAAATGAGCAGTTCTTC.

This rearrangement joins TRBV4-3 to TRBJ1-4; D call uncertain. The V gene's germline CDR1 is LGHNA and CDR2 YSLEER. Trimming pared 4 bases from V and 10 bases from J, leaving 10 bases between. The CDR3 has 12 amino acids. The CDR3 loop is CASSPTSGKLFF. The CDR3 DNA is TGCGCCAGCAGCCCGACATCCGGAAAACTGTTTTTT.

The gene calls are TRBV27 and TRBJ1-2; tentative D call: TRBD1 (5 bases). The CDR3 is 15 amino acids. Germline V gene data show CDR1 as MNHEY and CDR2 as SMNVEV (reference sequence). V dropped 2 bases and J dropped 3 bases, with 13 bases sitting between them. The CDR3 protein is CASSLGSTGHYGYTF. As DNA, the CDR3 is TGTGCCAGCAGTTTAGGTTCTACAGGTCACTATGGCTACACCTTC.

The chain joins TRBV3-1 (or the pseudogene TRBV3-2) to TRBJ2-5, with D possibly matching TRBD2 (6 bases). This CDR3 contains 17 residues. Germline lookup yields CDR1 LGHDT and CDR2 YNNKEL (reference sequence). V lost 1 base and J lost 1, with 16 bases in between. This CDR3 reads CASSQGPGVTPQETQYF. DNA for the CDR3: TGTGCCAGCAGCCAAGGTCCGGGGGTAACACCCCAAGAGACCCAGTACTTC.

The chain carries TRBV7-2 and TRBJ1-2, with D unclear. Germline CDR1 is SGHTA and CDR2 is FQGNSA. This CDR3 region has 14 residues. Trimming cost V 1 base and J 0 bases, with 6 bases left between them. Here the CDR3 DNA reads TGTGCCAGCAGCTTAGAGCGGGCTAACTATGGCTACACCTTC. Protein sequence: CASSLERANYGYTF.

The chain joins TRBV2 to TRBJ1-2; the D gene is possibly TRBD1 (5 bases). Trimming took 4 bases from V and 8 from J, leaving 14 bases between them. The CDR3 contains 13 residues. CDR1 SNHLY and CDR2 FYNNEI come from the germline V gene. The CDR3 DNA is TGTGCCAGCAGTGGGGGGGGAGGGACCGGCTACACCTTC. It translates to CASSGGGGTGYTF.

The gene calls are TRBV3-1 (or the pseudogene TRBV3-2) and TRBJ2-7; D not resolved. The CDR3 covers 17 residues. The ends were cut back, 1 base at V and 4 bases at J, with 20 bases in the middle. Looked up from germline, CDR1 is LGHDT and CDR2 is YNNKEL (reference sequence). This CDR3 reads CASSQAPTTLPSYEQYF. DNA of the CDR3: TGTGCCAGCAGCCAAGCCCCCACTACCTTGCCTTCGTACGAGCAGTACTTC.

The rearrangement uses TRBV23-1 and TRBJ2-5; TRBD2 aligns across 7 bases. TRBV23-1 is given ORF status, its function remaining uncertain. CDR3 length: 20 residues. The junction had 23 bases not matched to a gene; V was cut back by 4 bases and J by 3 bases. The CDR3 is CASSRPSLVPGLLKEETQYF. The CDR3 DNA reads as TGCGCCAGCAGTCGACCTTCGTTGGTCCCGGGACTACTAAAGGAAGAGACCCAGTACTTC.

This rearrangement joins TRBV5-6 to TRBJ1-2; D gene ambiguous. The V end lost 3 bases, the J end lost 11 bases, and 14 bases lay between the germline ends. The CDR3 is 12 amino acids. The germline CDR1 and CDR2 sequences are SGHDT and YYEEEE. The CDR3 DNA is TGTGCCAGCAGCTCCAGCCCAGCAAGTTACACCTTC. It is translated as CASSSSPASYTF.

The CDR3 coding sequence is TGTGCCAGCACACTTGGCGGGGCGCTTGGCTACACCTTC. As protein: CASTLGGALGYTF. V and J are TRBV12-3 or TRBV12-4 and TRBJ1-2; weak D call: TRBD1 (5 bases). Trimming shortened V by 7 bases and J by 7 bases, and 16 bases separated the two germline ends. The CDR3 is 13 amino acids.

This chain connects TRBV20-1 to TRBJ2-1, with D hard to call. CDR1 is DFQATT and CDR2 is SNEGSKA in the germline V gene (reference sequence). The CDR3 sequence is 11 residues long. Trimming shortened V by 7 bases and J by 9 bases, and 13 bases separated the two germline ends. This chain's CDR3 is CSGGSWSEQFF. CDR3 DNA sequence: TGCAGTGGGGGTAGCTGGAGTGAGCAGTTCTTC.

CDR3 amino acids: CASSLGNSYNEQFF. As DNA, the CDR3 is TGTGCCAGCAGCTTAGGGAACTCCTACAATGAGCAGTTCTTC. The V and J genes are TRBV7-2 and TRBJ2-1; D uncertain. The CDR3 has 14 residues. Trimming removed 1 base at V and 0 bases at J, with 4 bases between. CDR1 is SGHTA and CDR2 is FQGNSA in the germline V gene.

The chain couples TRBV2 to TRBJ2-3; D gene ambiguous. Trimming pared 5 bases from V and 4 bases from J, leaving 7 bases between. Per the germline V gene, CDR1 is SNHLY and CDR2 is FYNNEI. The CDR3 runs 12 residues. Here the CDR3 DNA reads TGTGCCAGCAGTCGTATGCCAGATACGCAGTATTTT. Translating gives CASSRMPDTQYF.

The chain is built from TRBV7-9 and TRBJ2-1, with D unresolved. Germline V gene lookup returns CDR1 SEHNR and CDR2 FQNEAQ (reference sequence). Trimming left V 5 bases short and J 8 bases short, with 10 bases between. The CDR3 spans 12 residues. The CDR3 protein is CASSPLVHEQFF. The CDR3 nucleotides are TGTGCCAGCAGCCCTCTCGTCCATGAGCAGTTCTTC.

The V and J genes are TRBV19 and TRBJ2-1; 11 bases align to TRBD2. The CDR3 has 17 amino acids. V lost 0 bases to trimming and J lost 1 base; unmatched junction nucleotides: 2. Germline V gives CDR1 LNHDA, CDR2 SQIVND (reference sequence). The CDR3 DNA sequence: TGTGCCAGTAGTATAGACGGGACTAGCGGATCCTACAATGAGCAGTTCTTC. Translated, it gives CASSIDGTSGSYNEQFF.